This T cell receptor beta chain was captured in a study of cytomegalovirus exposure and HLA in healthy donors. Primers for the PCR totalled 60 Vbeta and 13 Jbeta. Libraries were prepared by immunoSEQ multiplex PCR; TCRdb keeps only in-frame clonotypes and omits some of them. The data contain approximately 90,000 clones, around 8% of them singletons. Germline CDR1 is MNHNS and CDR2 is SASEGT. The J segment lost 6 bases and the V segment lost 6 bases, leaving 5 bases of the junction unmatched. The CDR3 totals 14 residues. The sequenced sample consisted of PBMCs. The chain joins TRBV6-1 to TRBJ2-3; TRBD2 aligns across 11 bases. The receptor was isolated from a middle-aged man in good health and CMV-seronegative. The CDR3 bases are TGTGCCAGCAGCGTACTAGCGGGAGTTGATACGCAGTATTTT. Its translation is CASSVLAGVDTQYF.